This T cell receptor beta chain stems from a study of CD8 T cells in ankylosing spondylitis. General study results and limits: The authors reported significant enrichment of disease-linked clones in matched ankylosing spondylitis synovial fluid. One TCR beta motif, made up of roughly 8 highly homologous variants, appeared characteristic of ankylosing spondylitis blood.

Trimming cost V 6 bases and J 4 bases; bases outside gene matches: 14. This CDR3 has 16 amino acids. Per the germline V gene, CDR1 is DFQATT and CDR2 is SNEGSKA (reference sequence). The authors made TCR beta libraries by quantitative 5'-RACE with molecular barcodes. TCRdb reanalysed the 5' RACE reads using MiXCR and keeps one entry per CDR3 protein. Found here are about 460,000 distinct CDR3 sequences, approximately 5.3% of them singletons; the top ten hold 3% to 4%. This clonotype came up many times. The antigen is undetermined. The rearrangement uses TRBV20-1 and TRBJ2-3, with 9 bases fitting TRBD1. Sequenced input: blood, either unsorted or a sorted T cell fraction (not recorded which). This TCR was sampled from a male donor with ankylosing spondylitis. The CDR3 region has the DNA TGCAGTGCCCGATTCACCGGGACAGGGTATGCAGATACGCAGTATTTT. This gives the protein CSARFTGTGYADTQYF.